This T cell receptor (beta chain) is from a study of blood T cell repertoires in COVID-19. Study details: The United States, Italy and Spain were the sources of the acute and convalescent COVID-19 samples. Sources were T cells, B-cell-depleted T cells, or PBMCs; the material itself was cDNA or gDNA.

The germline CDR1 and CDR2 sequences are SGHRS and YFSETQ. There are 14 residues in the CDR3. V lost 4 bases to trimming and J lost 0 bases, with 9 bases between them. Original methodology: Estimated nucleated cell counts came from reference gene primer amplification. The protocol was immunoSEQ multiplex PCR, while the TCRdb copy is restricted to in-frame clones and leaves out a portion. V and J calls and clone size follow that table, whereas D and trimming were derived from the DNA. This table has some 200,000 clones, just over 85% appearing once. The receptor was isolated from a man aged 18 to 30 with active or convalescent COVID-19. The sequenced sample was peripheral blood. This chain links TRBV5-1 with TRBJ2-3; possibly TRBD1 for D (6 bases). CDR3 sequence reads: CASSPGHSTDTQYF. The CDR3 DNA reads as TGCGCCAGCAGCCCGGGACACAGCACAGATACGCAGTATTTT.